The clone carrying this TCR beta chain came up a few times. Its target is unknown. TCRdb itself ran the 5' RACE reads through MiXCR, one entry per CDR3 protein. The data hold some 190,000 distinct CDR3 sequences, with around 16% observed a single time. CDR1 is SGHVS, CDR2 FNYEAQ, per germline. The V end lost 2 bases, the J end lost 4 bases, and 11 bases lay between the germline ends. This CDR3 spans 14 amino acids. This entry is derived from a study of T-cell memory formation after mild COVID-19. About the study: Largely, the TCR clusters proved donor specific.

General study results and limits: Clones that contracted clustered mainly in CM and EM if CD4+ and in EMRA if CD8+. Within pre-infection memory, some responding clones were found, suggesting cross-reactive memory joined. Day 15 to 85 contractors were CD4/CD8 balanced; later expanders leaned CD4+.

Material: PBMCs or a T cell subset sorted from them (not recorded which). The clonotype comes from an adult woman who had mild COVID-19 (a few samples of this study predate the infection). Cell type and time point are not known. The chain links TRBV7-6 to TRBJ1-2; D is perhaps TRBD1 (6 bases). In nucleotides, the CDR3 is TGTGCCAGCAGCTTAAGGACAGATACCTATGGCTACACCTTC. Translating it yields CASSLRTDTYGYTF.